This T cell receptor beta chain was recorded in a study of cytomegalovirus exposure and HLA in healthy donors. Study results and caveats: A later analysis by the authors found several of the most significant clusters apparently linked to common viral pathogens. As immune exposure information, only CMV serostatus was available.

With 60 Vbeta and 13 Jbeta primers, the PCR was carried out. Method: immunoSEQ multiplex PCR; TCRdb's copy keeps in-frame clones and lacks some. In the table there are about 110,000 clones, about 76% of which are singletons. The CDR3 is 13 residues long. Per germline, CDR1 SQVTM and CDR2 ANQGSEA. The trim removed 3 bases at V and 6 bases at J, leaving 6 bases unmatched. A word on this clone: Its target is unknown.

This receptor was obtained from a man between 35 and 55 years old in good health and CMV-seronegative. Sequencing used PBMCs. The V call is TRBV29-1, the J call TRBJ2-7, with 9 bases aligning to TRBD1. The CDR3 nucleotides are TGCAGCGTTGACGACAGGGGGGGTGGCGAGCAGTACTTC. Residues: CSVDDRGGGEQYF.